A selection of T cell receptor beta chains follows, all from one sample in a study of T cells in Graves' hyperthyroidism and ophthalmopathy. TCRdb recomputed calls from the multiplex PCR reads with MiXCR, one row per CDR3 protein. This sample has 300,000 to 450,000 distinct CDR3 sequences, with 15% found just once. Sequenced sample: blood. The receptors derive from a woman in her 30s with Graves' hyperthyroidism. The CDR3 runs from the conserved cysteine through the conserved F or W. D genes are given only for firm matches. Rows may omit the clone size; those that give it use once, few, many or a size class.

size: few
V: TRBV29-1
J: TRBJ2-7
D: TRBD1
CDR3: CSVDAGQGPYEQYF
DNA: TGCAGCGTTGATGCGGGACAGGGTCCCTACGAGCAGTACTTC

size: many
V: TRBV11-1
J: TRBJ2-7
D: TRBD2
CDR3: CASRPSGLAGDGEYF
DNA: TGTGCCAGCAGACCCTCGGGACTAGCGGGAGATGGAGAGTACTTC

size: NA
V: TRBV4-2
J: TRBJ2-1
D: TRBD2
CDR3: CASSQGPGGELNEQFF
DNA: TGTGCCAGCAGCCAAGGGCCGGGAGGGGAGCTCAATGAGCAGTTCTTC

size: NA
V: TRBV5-4
J: TRBJ1-2
D: TRBD1
CDR3: CASSPGTVLGHRYTF
DNA: TGTGCCAGCAGCCCGGGGACAGTCCTGGGGCATCGCTACACCTTC

size: many
V: TRBV18
J: TRBJ2-3
D: NA
CDR3: CATSKASTDTQYF
DNA: TGTGCCACCTCCAAAGCATCCACAGATACGCAGTATTTT

size: few
V: TRBV24-1
J: TRBJ2-3
D: TRBD2
CDR3: CATSDSSGTDTQYF
DNA: TGTGCCACCAGTGATTCTAGCGGGACAGATACGCAGTATTTT

size: many
V: TRBV30
J: TRBJ1-6
D: NA
CDR3: CAWKRPSSYNSPLHF
DNA: TGTGCCTGGAAAAGACCTAGCTCCTATAATTCACCCCTCCACTTT

size: few
V: TRBV20-1
J: TRBJ1-6
D: NA
CDR3: CSARGSGPNSPLHF
DNA: TGCAGTGCTAGAGGCTCCGGGCCGAATTCACCCCTCCACTTT

size: few
V: TRBV4-1
J: TRBJ2-1
D: TRBD1
CDR3: CASSPPGTALNEQFF
DNA: TGCGCCAGCAGCCCACCCGGGACAGCCCTCAATGAGCAGTTCTTC

size: many
V: TRBV5-1
J: TRBJ1-2
D: TRBD1
CDR3: CASSNGQGTYGYTF
DNA: TGCGCCAGCAGCAACGGACAGGGGACCTATGGCTACACCTTC

size: NA
V: TRBV20-1
J: TRBJ2-3
D: NA
CDR3: CSASITDTQYF
DNA: TGCAGTGCTAGTATCACAGATACGCAGTATTTT

size: many
V: TRBV28
J: TRBJ1-2
D: NA
CDR3: CASSSQTGFYGYTF
DNA: TGTGCCAGCAGTTCACAGACAGGCTTCTATGGCTACACCTTC

size: many
V: TRBV6-1
J: TRBJ2-1
D: NA
CDR3: CASTAGSSYNEQFF
DNA: TGTGCCAGCACCGCAGGGAGCTCCTACAATGAGCAGTTCTTC

size: NA
V: TRBV28
J: TRBJ2-7
D: TRBD1
CDR3: CASSTSGTAISYEQYF
DNA: TGTGCCAGCAGTACCTCCGGGACAGCAATCTCCTACGAGCAGTACTTC

size: many
V: TRBV6-1
J: TRBJ1-6
D: NA
CDR3: CASITPPGQGDSPLHF
DNA: TGTGCCAGCATTACCCCGCCAGGACAAGGGGATTCACCCCTCCACTTT

size: many
V: TRBV5-1
J: TRBJ2-3
D: TRBD2
CDR3: CASSLLAGPTGGDTQYF
DNA: TGCGCCAGCAGCTTGCTAGCGGGACCTACCGGGGGCGATACGCAGTATTTT

size: NA
V: TRBV5-4
J: TRBJ2-3
D: TRBD1
CDR3: CASRQKQGTRSTDTQYF
DNA: TGTGCCAGCAGACAAAAACAGGGGACCCGGAGCACAGATACGCAGTATTTT

size: few
V: TRBV6-5
J: TRBJ2-3
D: NA
CDR3: CASSYTTSSTDTQYF
DNA: TGTGCCAGCAGTTACACGACCTCTAGCACAGATACGCAGTATTTT

size: many
V: TRBV18
J: TRBJ2-5
D: TRBD2
CDR3: CASSRGLEGTQTQYF
DNA: TGTGCCAGCTCCCGAGGACTAGAGGGCACGCAGACCCAGTACTTC

size: few
V: TRBV6-9
J: TRBJ2-4
D: NA
CDR3: CASSYGVDKNIQYF
DNA: TGTGCCAGCAGTTACGGGGTGGACAAAAACATTCAGTACTTC

size: NA
V: TRBV29-1
J: TRBJ2-3
D: TRBD2
CDR3: CSVLSGMLADTQYF
DNA: TGCAGCGTCCTTAGCGGGATGTTAGCAGATACGCAGTATTTT

size: NA
V: TRBV10-1
J: TRBJ2-1
D: TRBD2
CDR3: CASSVAGAGNEQLF
DNA: TGCGCCAGCAGTGTAGCGGGAGCTGGGAATGAGCAGCTCTTC

size: few
V: TRBV27
J: TRBJ2-7
D: TRBD2
CDR3: CASSLLTGGSSEQYF
DNA: TGTGCCAGCAGTCTCCTGACGGGAGGGAGTAGCGAGCAGTACTTC

size: many
V: TRBV20-1
J: TRBJ2-3
D: NA
CDR3: CSARWQGSDTQYF
DNA: TGCAGTGCTAGATGGCAGGGTTCAGATACGCAGTATTTT

size: NA
V: TRBV12-3/TRBV12-4
J: TRBJ2-7
D: TRBD1
CDR3: CASRLQGSTYEQYF
DNA: TGTGCCAGCAGACTACAGGGGTCAACCTACGAGCAGTACTTC

size: many
V: TRBV28
J: TRBJ1-5
D: NA
CDR3: CASNADSNQPQHF
DNA: TGTGCCAGCAACGCTGATAGCAATCAGCCCCAGCATTTT

size: many
V: TRBV6-1
J: TRBJ1-2
D: NA
CDR3: CASSTTSEVGGYTF
DNA: TGTGCCAGCAGTACCACCTCGGAGGTTGGAGGCTACACCTTC

size: many
V: TRBV27
J: TRBJ2-2
D: TRBD2
CDR3: CASSLRASGSGPGELFF
DNA: TGTGCCAGCAGTTTGAGGGCTAGCGGGAGCGGCCCCGGGGAGCTGTTTTTT

size: many
V: TRBV28
J: TRBJ2-3
D: NA
CDR3: CASSSPGLGLNTQYF
DNA: TGTGCCAGCAGTTCCCCGGGACTCGGTTTGAATACGCAGTATTTT

size: many
V: TRBV6-1
J: TRBJ1-1
D: NA
CDR3: CASSSTEYAEAFF
DNA: TGTGCCAGCAGTTCGACAGAATACGCTGAAGCTTTCTTT

size: many
V: TRBV28
J: TRBJ1-2
D: TRBD1
CDR3: CASSSTKLTGGYGYTF
DNA: TGTGCCAGCAGTTCAACGAAATTGACAGGGGGCTATGGCTACACCTTC

size: few
V: TRBV30
J: TRBJ1-6
D: NA
CDR3: CAWNSGQGSYNSPLHF
DNA: TGTGCCTGGAATTCGGGTCAGGGCTCCTATAATTCACCCCTCCACTTT

size: many
V: TRBV12-5
J: TRBJ2-5
D: TRBD1
CDR3: CASAGGTGVMETQYF
DNA: TGTGCTAGTGCTGGCGGGACAGGAGTAATGGAGACCCAGTACTTC

size: few
V: TRBV4-2
J: TRBJ1-1
D: NA
CDR3: CASSQAGERYTEAFF
DNA: TGTGCCAGCAGCCAAGCCGGGGAAAGATACACTGAAGCTTTCTTT

size: few
V: TRBV6-1
J: TRBJ2-7
D: TRBD2
CDR3: CASTPGWSGSPEQYF
DNA: TGTGCCAGCACCCCTGGTTGGAGCGGGAGTCCCGAGCAGTACTTC

size: few
V: TRBV12-5
J: TRBJ2-1
D: NA
CDR3: CASLSTSDRVGRNRDEQFF
DNA: TGTGCTAGTTTGAGTACCTCCGACAGAGTTGGCCGGAATCGGGATGAGCAGTTCTTC

size: few
V: TRBV10-3
J: TRBJ1-2
D: NA
CDR3: CAISVSRNYGYTF
DNA: TGTGCCATCAGTGTCTCAAGGAACTATGGCTACACCTTC

size: many
V: TRBV2
J: TRBJ2-7
D: NA
CDR3: CAVAWISYEQYF
DNA: TGTGCCGTGGCGTGGATCTCCTACGAGCAGTACTTC